This TCR beta chain was profiled in a study of metastatic and nonmetastatic thyroid tumors. Looking at the study overall: Patients with malignant and benign thyroid disease provided blood and tumor or nodule tissue, whose repertoires were compared.

The length of the CDR3 is 14 residues. The V gene lost 5 bases and the J gene lost 6 bases, with 16 bases spanning the gap. The V gene's germline CDR1 is SGHAT and CDR2 FQNNGV. All patients reached thyroid surgery having received no treatment beforehand. Authors' data handling: Across clinicopathological groups, CDR3 differences served as the basis for building a distant-metastasis classifier for papillary thyroid cancer. With MiXCR, TCRdb called clones anew from the PCR reads. These V and J calls derive from TCRdb rather than the authors' analysis. Seen here are fewer than 45,000 clones, 20% observed once, and the top ten hold around 16%.

This clonotype was obtained from a female donor with papillary thyroid cancer or a benign thyroid nodule (not recorded which). Some clones in this sample may be carry-over from other donors' samples. The sequenced sample consisted of blood. The chain employs TRBV11-2 and TRBJ1-2; possible D gene TRBD1, 6 bases. The CDR3 bases are TGTGCCAGCAGCCCAATCAGGGGAGGAAATGGCTACACCTTC. This encodes CASSPIRGGNGYTF.